Following are 29 T cell receptor beta chains from one sample sequenced in a study of Graves' ophthalmopathy and Graves' hyperthyroidism. Amplification of the TCR beta CDR3 regions used RNA transcripts (as template). RT-PCR with HTBI primers came first, then second-round multiplex PCR. TCRdb analysed the multiplex PCR reads with MiXCR anew, one entry per CDR3 protein. The sample yields 650,000 to 900,000 distinct CDR3 sequences, 40% seen once. Sequencing used peripheral blood. These TCRs come from an adult man with Graves' ophthalmopathy.

This rearrangement joins TRBV29-1 to TRBJ2-5, with TRBD2 matching over 8 bases. The germline gives CDR1 SQVTM, CDR2 ANQGSEA. The V gene end was trimmed by 4 bases and the J gene end by 5 bases; junction bases not matched to a gene: 0. The CDR3 contains 11 residues. DNA of the CDR3: TGCAGCGTTGGGACTAGCGAGACCCAGTACTTC. Translating it yields CSVGTSETQYF.

Regarding this clonotype: A junction boundary mismatches the germline segment, possibly from a read error. This chain links TRBV7-9 with TRBJ1-1, with D possibly TRBD1 on 6 matching bases. This CDR3 comprises 13 residues. The germline V gene encodes CDR1 SEHNR and CDR2 FQNEAQ (reference sequence). The DNA of the CDR3 is TGCGCCAGCAGCCTACGACAGGCCGATGAAGCTTTCTTT. Amino acids: CASSLRQADEAFF.

J is TRBJ2-5 and V is TRBV9; D uncertain. The V end was cut by 3 bases, the J end by 1 base, with 16 bases between. The CDR3 consists of 16 residues. The V gene's germline CDR1 is SGDLS and CDR2 YYNGEE. The CDR3 reads CASSALTGRAQETQYF. In DNA form, the CDR3 reads TGTGCCAGCAGCGCCCTTACCGGAAGGGCCCAAGAGACCCAGTACTTC. Looking up the rest from reference TRBV9 and TRBJ2-5 gives the full variable domain: DSGVTQTPKHLITATGQRVTLRCSPRSGDLSVYWYQQSLDQGLQFLIQYYNGEERAKGNILERFSAQQFPDLHSELNLSSLELGDSALYFCASSALTGRAQETQYFGPGTRLLVL.

V usage is TRBV2 and J usage is TRBJ1-6; 10 nucleotides align to TRBD1. From germline, CDR1 is SNHLY and CDR2 FYNNEI. Germline trimming cut 5 bases from V and 10 bases from J; bases unmatched to any gene: 8. CDR3 length equals 15 residues. For the CDR3, the DNA is TGTGCCAGCAGTTGGGCCGGGACAGGGGAATCACCCCTCCACTTT. This translates into CASSWAGTGESPLHF. The whole variable domain, filled in from reference TRBV2 and TRBJ1-6, reads EPEVTQTPSHQVTQMGQEVILRCVPISNHLYFYWYRQILGQKVEFLVSFYNNEISEKSEIFDDQFSVERPDGSNFTLKIRSTKLEDSAMYFCASSWAGTGESPLHFGNGTRLTVT.

On this clonotype: This clone may be a read error of a much larger clone one base away. This chain connects TRBV25-1 to TRBJ2-2; D remains unclear. This CDR3 contains 13 residues. Trimming shortened V by 6 bases and J by 0 bases, and 5 bases separated the two germline ends. Germline CDR1 and CDR2: MGHDK and SYGVNS. This CDR3 is CASRDANTGELFF. CDR3 bases: TGTGCCAGCAGGGATGCGAACACCGGGGAGCTGTTTTTT.

V and J are TRBV2 and TRBJ1-6; no reliable D call. This CDR3 has 13 amino acids. Trimming removed 6 bases from V and 5 bases from J, with 8 bases in between. The germline V gene encodes CDR1 SNHLY and CDR2 FYNNEI. CDR3 region: CASRMSNNSPLHF. CDR3 nucleotide sequence: TGTGCCAGCAGGATGTCCAATAATTCACCCCTCCACTTT. The full variable domain, with the rest looked up from reference TRBV2 and TRBJ1-6, is EPEVTQTPSHQVTQMGQEVILRCVPISNHLYFYWYRQILGQKVEFLVSFYNNEISEKSEIFDDQFSVERPDGSNFTLKIRSTKLEDSAMYFCASRMSNNSPLHFGNGTRLTVT.

This clonotype showed up just a few times. The chain carries TRBV9 and TRBJ2-7, with 7 bases that match TRBD1. The V segment lost 4 bases and the J segment 6 bases; nucleotides outside the gene matches: 7. In germline, CDR1 is SGDLS, CDR2 YYNGEE. The CDR3 is 13 amino acids. CDR3 nucleotide sequence: TGTGCCAGCAGCCAACGGGGACAGATCGAGCAGTACTTC. Protein product: CASSQRGQIEQYF.

The chain uses TRBV6-1 and TRBJ2-7; D is undetermined. Germline CDR1 and CDR2: MNHNS and SASEGT. The CDR3 is made up of 14 amino acids. V was shortened by 5 bases and J by 2 bases, with 13 bases between the two germline ends. CDR3 protein: CASSPRPTPYEQYF. CDR3 DNA: TGTGCCAGCAGTCCCCGGCCGACCCCCTACGAGCAGTACTTC.

This clonotype has a handful of counts. The rearrangement uses TRBV6-6 and TRBJ1-6; possibly TRBD1 for D (5 bases). The length of the CDR3 is 14 residues. Per germline, CDR1 MNHNY and CDR2 SVGAGI (reference sequence). V was trimmed by 6 bases and J by 6 bases, leaving 12 bases between them. CDR3 in amino acids: CASRPGLTNSPLHF. The CDR3 bases are TGTGCCAGCAGGCCGGGACTGACTAATTCACCCCTCCACTTT.

A few counts support this clonotype. J is TRBJ2-6 and V is TRBV20-1, with D perhaps matching TRBD1 (5 bases). The CDR3 spans 14 residues. Deletions cut 6 bases from V and 0 bases from J, with 9 bases between. Germline lookup yields CDR1 DFQATT and CDR2 SNEGSKA (reference sequence). CDR3 protein: CSAPTDSGANVLTF. The CDR3, as DNA: TGCAGTGCGCCGACAGACTCTGGGGCCAACGTCCTGACTTTC.

At least ten counts were recorded for this clonotype. The chain couples TRBV4-2 to TRBJ1-2, with unresolved D. This CDR3 spans 16 amino acids. The germline CDR1 and CDR2 sequences are LGHNA and YNFKEQ. Trimming shortened V by 0 bases and J by 4 bases, and 15 bases separated the two germline ends. The CDR3 protein is CASSQDALRVSYGYTF. The CDR3 nucleotides are TGTGCCAGCAGCCAAGATGCCCTTAGAGTGAGCTATGGCTACACCTTC.

The chain combines TRBV29-1 with TRBJ1-6; unclear D gene. The CDR3 has 13 residues. V was clipped by 6 bases and J by 13 bases, with 19 bases between them. Germline V gives CDR1 SQVTM, CDR2 ANQGSEA. CDR3: CSVRWGRDQPLHF. Written as DNA, the CDR3 is TGCAGCGTAAGATGGGGTAGGGATCAGCCCCTCCACTTT.

This clonotype was seen more than once but under ten times. Germline is not matched at one junction end, which may reflect a read error. This chain connects TRBV10-3 to TRBJ2-5; TRBD1 might be the D (5 bases). Germline V gene data show CDR1 as ENHRY and CDR2 as SYGVKD. CDR3 length: 14 residues. The CDR3, as DNA: TGTGCCAGCAGTTGGCTCAGGGTAGAAGAGACCCAGTACTTC. Amino acid sequence: CASSWLRVEETQYF.

In DNA form, the CDR3 reads TGTGCCAGCACGAGACTAGCGGAAATCACCGGGGAGCTGTTTTTT. It translates to CASTRLAEITGELFF. The chain employs TRBV25-1 and TRBJ2-2, with TRBD2 matching 9 bases. The V gene end was trimmed by 7 bases and the J gene end by 4 bases; junction bases not matched to a gene: 7. The CDR3 extends over 15 amino acids. Germline assignment: CDR1 MGHDK and CDR2 SYGVNS.

This clonotype has a count of ten or more. The chain employs TRBV12-3 or TRBV12-4 and TRBJ1-2; D remains ambiguous. This CDR3 contains 14 residues. V was shortened by 2 bases and J by 0 bases, with 7 bases between the two germline ends. The CDR3 spells CASSLTPANYGYTF. The CDR3 nucleotides read TGTGCCAGCAGTTTAACACCAGCTAACTATGGCTACACCTTC.

The table lists this clonotype with many counts. The rearrangement links TRBV10-3 to TRBJ1-1; 7 bases match TRBD1. V trimming: 3 bases; J trimming: 6 bases; junction bases outside the gene matches: 7. The CDR3 contains 14 residues. The germline V gene encodes CDR1 ENHRY and CDR2 SYGVKD. The CDR3 DNA follows: TGTGCCATCAGTGAAGGGGGCTGGGGGGCTGAAGCTTTCTTT. This sequence encodes CAISEGGWGAEAFF.

This chain uses TRBV6-6 with TRBJ1-1; D gene unclear. This CDR3 contains 13 residues. Germline values: CDR1 MNHNY, CDR2 SVGAGI (reference sequence). V lost 2 bases and J lost 5, with 9 bases in between. The CDR3 DNA reads TGTGCCAGCAGTTACGCGGGAGGGACTGAAGCTTTCTTT. Encoded protein: CASSYAGGTEAFF.

The chain recombines TRBV24-1 with TRBJ2-7, with 10 bases lining up with TRBD1. Germline trimming cut 4 bases from V and 7 bases from J; bases unmatched to any gene: 9. CDR1 and CDR2 from the germline V gene are KGHDR and SFDVKD. The CDR3 has 15 amino acids. The CDR3 coding sequence is TGTGCCACCAGTGACCCAGGGACAGGGGATCGGGAGCAGTACTTC. This encodes CATSDPGTGDREQYF.

This clonotype was observed a handful of times. The chain links TRBV7-9 to TRBJ2-6, with TRBD1 matching over 7 bases. Germline CDR1 is SEHNR and CDR2 is FQNEAQ (reference sequence). After removal of 6 bases from V and 0 bases from J, the junction contained 14 bases not matched to a gene. The CDR3 length is 19 residues. The CDR3 bases are TGTGCCAGCAGTTCGAGACCGGGACAGCTTCTCTCTGGGGCCAACGTCCTGACTTTC. As protein: CASSSRPGQLLSGANVLTF.

This chain joins TRBV7-6 and TRBJ2-2, with D perhaps being TRBD1 or TRBD2 (5 bases each). Trimming removed 0 bases at V and 6 bases at J, with 11 bases between. CDR1 is SGHVS, CDR2 FNYEAQ, per germline. The CDR3 loop spans 15 amino acids. The CDR3 DNA reads TGTGCCAGCAGCTTAGCGGCAGGGACCGCCGGGGAGCTGTTTTTT. Encoded protein: CASSLAAGTAGELFF.

The chain carries TRBV25-1 and TRBJ2-2; the match to TRBD1 covers 9 bases. Looked up from germline, CDR1 is MGHDK and CDR2 is SYGVNS. The CDR3 runs to 16 residues. J lost 1 base, V lost 5 bases, and 5 bases had no gene match. The CDR3 bases are TGTGCCAGCAGTCCAGGGGACAGGGTGAACACCGGGGAGCTGTTTTTT. This codes for CASSPGDRVNTGELFF.

This clonotype has at least ten counts. CDR3 region: CASRDDVNTEAFF. As DNA, the CDR3 is TGTGCCAGTCGTGACGATGTGAACACTGAAGCTTTCTTT. This chain joins TRBV19 and TRBJ1-1; D unclear. CDR3 size: 13 residues. Trimming took 8 bases from V and 0 from J, leaving 10 bases between them. Per germline, CDR1 LNHDA and CDR2 SQIVND (reference sequence).

The V gene is TRBV29-1, the J gene TRBJ1-3; TRBD1 agrees at 10 bases. This CDR3 spans 13 amino acids. Germline-derived CDR1 and CDR2 are SQVTM and ANQGSEA. The V gene end was trimmed by 2 bases and the J gene end by 8 bases; junction bases not matched to a gene: 3. CDR3 protein: CSVESGTGDTIYF. CDR3 in DNA: TGCAGCGTTGAATCCGGGACAGGGGACACCATATATTTT.

At least ten counts were recorded for this clonotype. The chain has TRBV29-1 and TRBJ2-5; D not certain. The length of the CDR3 is 13 residues. With 2 bases removed from V and 4 bases from J, the gap between germline ends came to 11 bases. Germline-derived CDR1 and CDR2 are SQVTM and ANQGSEA. The CDR3 DNA reads as TGCAGCGTTGAAAAAGGTGGTCGAGAGACCCAGTACTTC. Protein sequence: CSVEKGGRETQYF.

With regard to this clonotype: A much bigger clone sits one base away, suggesting this may be a read error. The chain recombines TRBV7-9 with TRBJ1-2, with D maybe TRBD1 (6 bases). The CDR3 runs 14 residues. Per germline, CDR1 SEHNR and CDR2 FQNEAQ (reference sequence). CDR3 nucleotide sequence: TGTGCCAGCATCGCAGGGGTTGACCGCTATAGCTACACCTTC. Amino acid sequence: CASIAGVDRYSYTF.

This rearrangement joins TRBV29-1 to TRBJ2-7; D possibly uses TRBD1 or TRBD2 (5 bases each). The length of the CDR3 is 11 residues. Trimming stripped 6 bases from V and 5 bases from J, with 11 bases between. Germline assignment: CDR1 SQVTM and CDR2 ANQGSEA. CDR3 coding DNA: TGCAGCGTCCACGAGGGGCACGAGCAGTACTTC. Its protein product is CSVHEGHEQYF.

This clonotype was counted at least ten times. This CDR3 is CAISFGAGRNQPQHF. CDR3 nucleotides: TGTGCCATCAGCTTTGGGGCAGGACGGAATCAGCCCCAGCATTTT. This chain uses TRBV10-3 with TRBJ1-5; weak D call: TRBD1 (5 bases). Germline V lookup: CDR1 ENHRY, CDR2 SYGVKD. The CDR3 is 15 residues long. The V end was cut by 6 bases, the J end by 4 bases, with 16 bases between.

This chain uses TRBV7-2 with TRBJ2-6; possible D gene TRBD2, 6 bases. The germline V and J ends were trimmed by 5 bases and 2 bases, with 16 bases remaining between them. The CDR3 sequence is 17 residues long. Germline CDR1 SGHTA, CDR2 FQGNSA. CDR3 bases: TGTGCCAGCAGCCAAGAGAGGACGGGAGCTGGGGCCAACGTCCTGACTTTC. Translated: CASSQERTGAGANVLTF.

Notes on this clonotype: This may be a read error: a much more frequent sequence differs by one nucleotide. The V and J genes are TRBV7-9 and TRBJ2-5; D might be TRBD1 (5 bases). Gene TRBJ2-7 matches the end of the DNA better, so the J call may be wrong. CDR1 SEHNR and CDR2 FQNEAQ come from the germline V gene (reference sequence). CDR3 length equals 14 residues. The CDR3 DNA reads TGTGCCAGCAGCTTAACGGGCAGGGTTTACGAGCAGTACTTC. It is translated as CASSLTGRVYEQYF.